The present entry profiles one TCR beta chain with its context. The data belong to a study of blood T cell repertoires in COVID-19. The J segment lost 3 bases and the V segment lost 2 bases, leaving 8 bases of the junction unmatched. CDR3 size: 15 residues. Germline V CDR1 and CDR2: SGHRS, YFSETQ. Profiled with immunoSEQ multiplex PCR; TCRdb holds only in-frame clones, not every one. This table holds fewer than 95,000 clones, 80% to 90% found once. Material: peripheral blood. The chain uses TRBV5-1 and TRBJ2-7; 7 nucleotides line up with TRBD1. This sequence was found in a man in his forties or fifties with acute or convalescent COVID-19. CDR3 bases: TGCGCCAGCAGCTTAGACGGGACAGCTCACTACGAGCAGTACTTC. Translating it yields CASSLDGTAHYEQYF.